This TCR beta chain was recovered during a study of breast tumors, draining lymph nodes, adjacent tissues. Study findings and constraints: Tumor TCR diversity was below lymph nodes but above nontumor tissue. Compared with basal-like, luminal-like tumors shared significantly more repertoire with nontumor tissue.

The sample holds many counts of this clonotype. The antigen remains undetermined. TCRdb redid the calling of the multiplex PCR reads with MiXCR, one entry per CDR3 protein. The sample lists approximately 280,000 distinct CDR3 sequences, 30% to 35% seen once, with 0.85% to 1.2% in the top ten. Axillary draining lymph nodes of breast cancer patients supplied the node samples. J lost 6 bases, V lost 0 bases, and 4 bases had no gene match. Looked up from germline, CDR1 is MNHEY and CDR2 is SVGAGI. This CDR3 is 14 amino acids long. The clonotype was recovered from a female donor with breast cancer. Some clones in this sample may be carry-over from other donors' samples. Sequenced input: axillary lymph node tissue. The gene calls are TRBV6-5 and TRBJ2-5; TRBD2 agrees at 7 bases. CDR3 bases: TGTGCCAGCAGTTACTCAGAGGGAGGGAAGACCCAGTACTTC. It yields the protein CASSYSEGGKTQYF.